This passage covers 4 T cell receptor beta chains from one sample sequenced in a study of a mutant IDH1 vaccine in newly diagnosed glioma. The protocol was immunoSEQ multiplex PCR, while the TCRdb copy is restricted to in-frame clones and leaves out a portion. In the table there are about 66,000 clones, around 86% of which are singletons. Time point reported: baseline, week 1 (first vaccination visit). As to treatment: pre-vaccination baseline after standard-of-care therapy. The sample was PBMCs, taken from a glioma patient treated with radiotherapy, temozolomide or both. Receptor source: a man aged 30-40 years with glioma.

The sample holds a few counts of this clone. This sequence joins TRBV7-9 and TRBJ2-7; D is undetermined. The germline V gene has CDR1 SEHNR and CDR2 FQNEAQ (reference sequence). The CDR3 has 14 residues. V gave up 2 bases and J gave up 4 bases, with 12 bases separating them. The CDR3 protein is CASSLRTSLYEQYF. CDR3 DNA sequence: TGTGCCAGCAGCTTAAGGACCTCTTTGTACGAGCAGTACTTC.

There are a few counts of this clone. This chain connects TRBV18 to TRBJ1-1; no definite D call. Trimming stripped 3 bases from V and 4 bases from J, with 12 bases between. This CDR3 region has 14 residues. CDR1 KGHSH and CDR2 LQKENI come from the germline V gene. This chain's CDR3 is CASSPGRQATEAFF. The CDR3 bases are TGTGCCAGCTCACCTGGGAGGCAGGCCACTGAAGCTTTCTTT.

In its sample, this clone was seen once. The V call is TRBV5-1, the J call TRBJ2-3, with D unresolved. CDR1 and CDR2 from the germline V gene are SGHRS and YFSETQ. Trimming removed 3 bases from V and 1 base from J, with 3 bases in between. CDR3 length equals 12 residues. The CDR3 reads CASSSGTDTQYF. The CDR3 DNA reads TGCGCCAGCAGCTCCGGCACAGATACGCAGTATTTT.

This clone was recorded a few times. The V gene is TRBV18, the J gene TRBJ1-5, with a possible D match to TRBD1 (6 bases). This CDR3 region has 17 residues. V was pared by 0 bases and J by 0 bases, with 12 bases between. Looked up from germline, CDR1 is KGHSH and CDR2 is LQKENI. The CDR3 DNA reads as TGTGCCAGCTCACCACCGGGGACAACCTATAGCAATCAGCCCCAGCATTTT. Translated: CASSPPGTTYSNQPQHF.